This TCR beta chain was documented in a study of CD8 T cells in Susac syndrome. Study as a whole: Patients with Susac syndrome were therapy-naive, on corticosteroids, or on intravenous immunoglobulin alone at blood draw.

Comments on this clonotype: The antigen remains unidentified.

The germline V gene encodes CDR1 MNHEY and CDR2 SVGAGI. J lost 8 bases, V lost 0 bases, and 13 bases had no gene match. The CDR3 consists of 17 residues. Study results and limitations: Peak Susac CD8+ clonal expansion was seen in TEMRA cells and active patients.

Negative isolation yielded the CD8+ and CD4+ T cells, while FACS enriched the TEMRA cells. cDNA came from approximately 0.5 to 1 ug RNA primed by random hexamers. The TCR beta CDR3 was amplified by immunoSEQ multiplex PCR across 54 Vbeta, 13 Jbeta. TCRdb itself ran the immunoSEQ multiplex PCR reads through MiXCR, one entry per CDR3 protein. The repertoire includes approximately 87,000 distinct CDR3 sequences, approximately 96% of them detected once, and roughly 0.4% sits in the top ten. The sequenced sample consisted of CD8+ T cells from PBMCs. The V call is TRBV6-5, the J call TRBJ2-1; 7 bases line up with TRBD2. This TCR derives from a human donor with Susac syndrome. The CDR3 DNA sequence: TGTGCCAGCAGTTACTCCAAACCGGGACTATCTAGCGATGAGCAGTTCTTC. Translation gives CASSYSKPGLSSDEQFF.